The 9 T cell receptor beta chains below all came from one sample that was sequenced in a study of beta chain features in type 1 diabetes. All of the isolated RNA was reverse transcribed, so expressed TCRB transcripts were sequenced. Assay: immunoSEQ multiplex PCR; the TCRdb copy retains only in-frame clones and omits some. The sample yields roughly 450,000 clones, roughly 11% seen once. What was sequenced was naive CD4+ T cells from blood. Receptors originate from a woman under 30 in good health.

The chain couples TRBV7-3 to TRBJ1-1; tentative D call: TRBD1 (6 bases). Germline loops: CDR1 SGHTA, CDR2 FQGTGA. Trimming shortened V by 6 bases and J by 4 bases, and 12 bases separated the two germline ends. The CDR3 consists of 13 residues. CDR3 nucleotides: TGTGCCAGCAGATACAGGGCTGGCACTGAAGCTTTCTTT. It specifies CASRYRAGTEAFF.

This clone was picked up a small number of times. V is TRBV10-3 and J is TRBJ2-7; TRBD1 matches at 9 bases. CDR3 length: 13 amino acids. Losses at the gene ends were 6 bases for V and 5 bases for J; bases not matched to a gene: 5. The V gene's germline CDR1 is ENHRY and CDR2 SYGVKD. The CDR3 DNA reads TGTGCCATCAGGGGGACAGGGATCCACGAGCAGTACGTC. Its protein is CAIRGTGIHEQYV.

The chain links TRBV10-3 to TRBJ2-3; 10 bases agree with TRBD1. The CDR3 has 16 residues. V shed 2 bases, J shed 2 bases, and the junction held 4 bases outside the gene matches. Germline V CDR1 and CDR2: ENHRY, SYGVKD. The CDR3 region is CAISEGDRGATDTQYF. The CDR3 nucleotides are TGTGCCATCAGTGAGGGGGACAGGGGAGCCACAGATACGCAGTATTTT.

The chain joins TRBV7-9 to TRBJ2-1; D not certain. Germline CDR1 SEHNR, CDR2 FQNEAQ (reference sequence). Trimming took off 0 bases at V and 9 bases at J, with 9 bases between the two ends. The CDR3 contains 13 residues. The CDR3 reads CASSLAQVSEQFF. CDR3 bases: TGTGCCAGCAGCTTAGCCCAGGTATCTGAGCAGTTCTTC. The entire variable domain, with the rest obtained from reference TRBV7-9 and TRBJ2-1, is as follows: DTGVSQNPRHKITKRGQNVTFRCDPISEHNRLYWYRQTLGQGPEFLTYFQNEAQLEKSRLLSDRFSAERPKGSFSTLEIQRTEQGDSAMYLCASSLAQVSEQFFGPGTRLTVL.

The gene calls are TRBV11-1 and TRBJ2-5, with unresolved D. The CDR3 consists of 14 residues. CDR1 is SGHAT and CDR2 is FQDESV in the germline V gene (reference sequence). With 5 bases removed from V and 2 bases from J, the gap between germline ends came to 12 bases. For the CDR3, the DNA is TGTGCCAGCAGCGCAGGAATCCGACAAGAGACCCAGTACTTC. Amino acids: CASSAGIRQETQYF.

This chain joins TRBV30 and TRBJ2-1; 12 positions match TRBD2. Germline-derived CDR1 and CDR2 are GTSNPN and SVGIG (reference sequence). V lost 5 bases to trimming and J lost 4 bases; unmatched junction nucleotides: 6. This CDR3 region has 15 residues. The CDR3 sequence: CAWENLAGGYNEQFF. Here the CDR3 DNA reads TGTGCCTGGGAAAACCTAGCGGGAGGGTACAATGAGCAGTTCTTC.

This clone was detected once. The chain employs TRBV9 and TRBJ1-2, with D possibly TRBD1 on 5 matching bases. V lost 4 bases to trimming and J lost 4 bases, with 11 bases between them. Germline values: CDR1 SGDLS, CDR2 YYNGEE. This CDR3 spans 13 amino acids. The CDR3 sequence is CASSRAGTYGYTF. The DNA for the CDR3 is TGTGCCAGCAGCCGAGCAGGGACCTATGGCTACACCTTC.

This clone has more than one count but fewer than ten. The chain carries TRBV15 and TRBJ2-1; 7 bases match TRBD2. Looked up from germline, CDR1 is LNHNV and CDR2 is YYDKDF (reference sequence). V shed 3 bases, J shed 0 bases, and the junction held 5 bases outside the gene matches. There are 16 residues in the CDR3. CDR3 sequence reads: CATSSPAGNSYNEQFF. The DNA for the CDR3 is TGTGCCACCAGCAGTCCAGCGGGAAACTCCTACAATGAGCAGTTCTTC.

The chain recombines TRBV7-2 with TRBJ2-7, with TRBD1 matching over 9 bases. Germline loops: CDR1 SGHTA, CDR2 FQGNSA. With V trimmed by 5 bases and J by 1 base, 0 bases remained unmatched. This CDR3 region has 13 residues. The CDR3 sequence: CASSGQGSYEQYV. DNA for the CDR3: TGTGCCAGCAGCGGACAGGGGTCCTACGAGCAGTACGTC.